One and the same sample provided the 21 T cell receptor beta chains below, sequenced in a study of metastatic and nonmetastatic thyroid tumors. TCRdb redid the clone calls on the PCR reads using MiXCR. The sample includes about 15,000 clones, over 20% of them seen just once. Each patient went into thyroid surgery without having received any treatment. Sequencing was carried out using blood. These receptors were taken from a male donor with papillary thyroid cancer or a benign thyroid nodule (not recorded which). Some clones in this sample may be carry-over from other donors' samples.

This chain connects TRBV20-1 to TRBJ2-7, with TRBD1 identical over 8 bases. The V segment lost 7 bases and the J segment 2 bases; nucleotides outside the gene matches: 7. CDR3 size: 13 residues. Germline CDR1 and CDR2: DFQATT and SNEGSKA (reference sequence). The CDR3 bases are TGCAGTGGACAGGGGATCTTCCCCTACGAGCAGTACTTC. It yields the protein CSGQGIFPYEQYF.

Many counts were recorded for this clone. The chain recombines TRBV19 with TRBJ2-1; D not certain. The CDR3 consists of 13 residues. CDR1 and CDR2 (germline): LNHDA, SQIVND (reference sequence). V was clipped by 3 bases and J by 5 bases, with 8 bases between them. This CDR3 reads CASSMGSNNEQFF. In DNA form, the CDR3 reads TGTGCCAGTAGTATGGGCAGTAACAATGAGCAGTTCTTC.

By sample share, this clone is medium-sized. The CDR3 coding sequence is TGTGCCAGCAGTGAATACGGGGAGTTCAATTCACCCCTCCACTTT. This gives the protein CASSEYGEFNSPLHF. V gene TRBV6-4 combines with J gene TRBJ1-6; D gene ambiguous. CDR1 and CDR2 from the germline V gene are MRHNA and SNTAGT. V was cut by 3 bases and J by 7 bases, with 13 bases left in between. The CDR3 is made up of 15 amino acids.

The chain carries TRBV20-1 and TRBJ2-1; TRBD2 matches 8 bases. This CDR3 is built from 15 residues. CDR1 is DFQATT and CDR2 is SNEGSKA in the germline V gene (reference sequence). The V gene end was trimmed by 6 bases and the J gene end by 5 bases; junction bases not matched to a gene: 12. CDR3 DNA: TGCAGTGCAAGCACAGACGGGGGGGGAAACAATGAGCAGTTCTTC. Translating it yields CSASTDGGGNNEQFF.

This clone was recorded at least ten times. This rearrangement joins TRBV14 to TRBJ2-7; perhaps TRBD2 as D (6 bases). Germline assignment: CDR1 SGHDN and CDR2 FVKESK. This CDR3 region has 15 residues. The V end lost 0 bases, the J end lost 4 bases, and 13 bases lay between the germline ends. The CDR3 DNA follows: TGTGCCAGCAGCCAAGAGACTAGGGAGGAGTACGAGCAGTACTTC. Translation: CASSQETREEYEQYF. Drawing the rest from reference TRBV14 and TRBJ2-7, the complete variable domain is EAGVTQFPSHSVIEKGQTVTLRCDPISGHDNLYWYRRVMGKEIKFLLHFVKESKQDESGMPNNRFLAERTGGTYSTLKVQPAELEDSGVYFCASSQETREEYEQYFGPGTRLTVT.

This clone occurred many times. The rearrangement links TRBV7-9 to TRBJ1-4; D gene ambiguous. V shed 11 bases and J shed 7 bases, with 11 bases lying between them. CDR1 is SEHNR and CDR2 is FQNEAQ in the germline V gene (reference sequence). CDR3 length equals 11 residues. CDR3 in amino acids: CAGEDGEKLFF. DNA for the CDR3: TGTGCCGGTGAGGACGGTGAAAAACTGTTTTTT.

The chain links TRBV11-2 to TRBJ2-7; 8 positions match TRBD1. Germline V gives CDR1 SGHAT, CDR2 FQNNGV. This CDR3 is built from 15 residues. Trimming cost V 5 bases and J 3 bases; bases outside gene matches: 9. The CDR3 is CASSNRGQGIYEQYF. Here the CDR3 DNA reads TGTGCCAGCAGCAATCGTGGACAGGGAATCTACGAGCAGTACTTC.

This clone appeared a few times. This chain joins TRBV6-6 and TRBJ1-6; D is undetermined. Per the germline V gene, CDR1 is MNHNY and CDR2 is SVGAGI (reference sequence). V dropped 2 bases and J dropped 8 bases, with 16 bases sitting between them. The CDR3 totals 16 residues. In DNA form, the CDR3 reads TGTGCCAGCAGTTACGGGGAACCTATTACTTATTCACCCCTCCACTTT. It is translated as CASSYGEPITYSPLHF.

This clone was seen ten or more times. The rearrangement links TRBV15 to TRBJ1-1; no firm D call. Looked up from germline, CDR1 is LNHNV and CDR2 is YYDKDF (reference sequence). V was pared by 0 bases and J by 5 bases, with 10 bases between. This CDR3 has 14 amino acids. As DNA, the CDR3 is TGTGCCACCAGCAGAGATATTACACAAACTGAAGCTTTCTTT. Residues: CATSRDITQTEAFF. The variable domain in full, completed from reference TRBV15 and TRBJ1-1, reads DAMVIQNPRYQVTQFGKPVTLSCSQTLNHNVMYWYQQKSSQAPKLLFHYYDKDFNNEADTPDNFQSRRPNTSFCFLDIRSPGLGDTAMYLCATSRDITQTEAFFGQGTRLTVV.

This clone was detected many times. The chain uses TRBV5-8 and TRBJ2-1, with 7 bases that match TRBD2. The CDR3 contains 15 residues. Per germline, CDR1 SGHTS and CDR2 YDEGEE. J was trimmed by 5 bases and V by 0 bases; bases with no gene match: 5. Here the CDR3 reads CASSLGLAVNNEQFF. CDR3 DNA: TGTGCCAGCAGCTTGGGGCTAGCGGTAAACAATGAGCAGTTCTTC.

Judged by abundance, this clone is medium-sized. This chain uses TRBV11-3 with TRBJ2-1; no definite D call. CDR1 is SGHNT, CDR2 YENEEA, per germline. V shed 4 bases and J shed 1 base, with 14 bases lying between them. The CDR3 sequence is 16 residues long. CDR3 amino acids: CASSSVYRNSYNEQFF. The CDR3 DNA follows: TGTGCCAGCAGCTCCGTATACAGAAATTCCTACAATGAGCAGTTCTTC.

At least ten counts were recorded for this clone. The chain uses TRBV2 and TRBJ2-1; D may be TRBD1 (6 bases). Germline CDR1 is SNHLY and CDR2 is FYNNEI. The CDR3 runs to 13 residues. V was cut by 7 bases and J by 9 bases, with 16 bases left in between. The CDR3 reads CASTTSRGGEQFF. The CDR3 bases are TGTGCCAGCACCACATCCAGGGGCGGTGAGCAGTTCTTC. The full variable domain, in which reference TRBV2 and TRBJ2-1 provide the parts outside the CDR3, is EPEVTQTPSHQVTQMGQEVILRCVPISNHLYFYWYRQILGQKVEFLVSFYNNEISEKSEIFDDQFSVERPDGSNFTLKIRSTKLEDSAMYFCASTTSRGGEQFFGPGTRLTVL.

This CDR3 is CSARSPWGQGGQPQHF. CDR3 in DNA: TGCAGTGCTAGATCCCCTTGGGGACAGGGAGGTCAGCCCCAGCATTTT. The chain joins TRBV20-1 to TRBJ1-5; 9 bases match TRBD1. V was clipped by 2 bases and J by 6 bases; unmatched bases: 11. Germline-derived CDR1 and CDR2 are DFQATT and SNEGSKA (reference sequence). There are 16 residues in the CDR3.

This clone showed up many times. This chain connects TRBV19 to TRBJ1-2, with a tentative D call TRBD1 (6 bases). From germline, CDR1 is LNHDA and CDR2 SQIVND (reference sequence). This CDR3 has 14 amino acids. V lost 5 bases to trimming and J lost 4 bases, with 14 bases between them. This CDR3 reads CASSGGRNSYGYTF. Here the CDR3 DNA reads TGTGCCAGTAGTGGGGGCCGAAACTCCTATGGCTACACCTTC.

The chain carries TRBV3-1 and TRBJ2-7; D gene unclear. Trimming left V 4 bases short and J 6 bases short, with 10 bases between. The CDR3 is 12 amino acids. Per the germline V gene, CDR1 is LGHDT and CDR2 is YNNKEL (reference sequence). This CDR3 is CASSPYRGEQYF. In DNA form, the CDR3 reads TGTGCCAGCAGCCCTTATCGTGGCGAGCAGTACTTC.

There are a few counts of this clone. The V and J genes are TRBV27 and TRBJ2-3; either TRBD1 or TRBD2 may supply D (5 bases each). CDR1 and CDR2 from the germline V gene are MNHEY and SMNVEV (reference sequence). The CDR3 is 14 residues long. V was trimmed by 5 bases and J by 4 bases, leaving 13 bases between them. CDR3 coding DNA: TGTGCCAGCAGTCCGGGACCTCAAGCAGATACGCAGTATTTT. As protein: CASSPGPQADTQYF.

This clone showed up just a few times. This chain uses TRBV28 with TRBJ1-2; D may be TRBD1 (6 bases). This CDR3 region has 13 residues. V dropped 3 bases and J dropped 4 bases, with 9 bases sitting between them. Germline-derived CDR1 and CDR2 are MDHEN and SYDVKM. The CDR3 here is CASSFEGGYGYTF. The CDR3 bases are TGTGCCAGCAGTTTTGAAGGGGGCTATGGCTACACCTTC.

This clone came up many times. The chain joins TRBV25-1 to TRBJ1-3, with D hard to call. V shed 6 bases and J shed 3 bases, with 3 bases lying between them. CDR3 size: 11 residues. Germline V gene data show CDR1 as MGHDK and CDR2 as SYGVNS. For the CDR3, the DNA is TGTGCCAGCAGGTTTGGAAACACCATATATTTT. Protein: CASRFGNTIYF.

This clone came up many times. The chain couples TRBV4-2 to TRBJ2-1; 12 nucleotides line up with TRBD2. The CDR3 is made up of 16 amino acids. CDR1 LGHNA and CDR2 YNFKEQ come from the germline V gene. J lost 10 bases, V lost 3 bases, and 10 bases had no gene match. This CDR3 is CASSQALTSGSMEQFF. In DNA form, the CDR3 reads TGTGCCAGCAGCCAGGCTTTGACTAGCGGGAGTATGGAGCAGTTCTTC.

This clone was detected a few times. The chain is built from TRBV5-5 and TRBJ2-7; no definite D call. This CDR3 comprises 13 residues. The V and J ends lost 4 bases and 6 bases respectively, with 14 bases between them. Germline assignment: CDR1 SGHKS and CDR2 YYEKEE (reference sequence). CDR3 DNA sequence: TGTGCCAGCAGCCCCGCGAGGTACGGCGAGCAGTACTTC. It encodes CASSPARYGEQYF.

The chain couples TRBV27 to TRBJ1-2; maybe TRBD1 (5 bases). This CDR3 is built from 13 residues. With 6 bases removed from V and 4 bases from J, the gap between germline ends came to 12 bases. Germline V gene sequence: CDR1 MNHEY, CDR2 SMNVEV (reference sequence). CDR3 sequence: CASSQGLSYGYTF. The CDR3 DNA is TGTGCCAGCAGCCAGGGACTTTCCTATGGCTACACCTTC.